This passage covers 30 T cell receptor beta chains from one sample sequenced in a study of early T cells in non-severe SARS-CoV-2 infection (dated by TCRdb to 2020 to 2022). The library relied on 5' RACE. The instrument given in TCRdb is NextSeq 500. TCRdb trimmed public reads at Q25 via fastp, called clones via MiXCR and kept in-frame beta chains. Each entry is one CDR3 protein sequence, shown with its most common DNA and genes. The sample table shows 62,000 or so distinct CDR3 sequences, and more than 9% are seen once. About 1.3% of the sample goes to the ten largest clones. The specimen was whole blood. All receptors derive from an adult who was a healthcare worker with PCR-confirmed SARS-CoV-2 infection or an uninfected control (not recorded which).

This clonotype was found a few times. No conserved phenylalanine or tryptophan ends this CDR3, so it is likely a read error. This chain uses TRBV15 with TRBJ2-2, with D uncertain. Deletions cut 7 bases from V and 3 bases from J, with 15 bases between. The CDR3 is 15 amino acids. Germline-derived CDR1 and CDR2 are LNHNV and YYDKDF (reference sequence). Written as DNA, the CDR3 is TGTGCCACCACCCGATACACATTTTACACCGGGGAGCTGTTTTCT. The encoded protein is CATTRYTFYTGELFS.

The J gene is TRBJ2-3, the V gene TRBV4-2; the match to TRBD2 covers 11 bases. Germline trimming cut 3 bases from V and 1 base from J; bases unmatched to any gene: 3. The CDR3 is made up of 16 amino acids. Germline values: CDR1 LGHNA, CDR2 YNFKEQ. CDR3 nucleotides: TGTGCCAGCAGCCAGCAACTAGCGGGGGGCACAGATACGCAGTATTTT. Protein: CASSQQLAGGTDTQYF.

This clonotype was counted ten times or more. CDR3 amino acids: CASSYQGGDTQYF. The CDR3 DNA follows: TGTGCCAGCAGCTACCAAGGTGGAGATACGCAGTATTTT. V gene TRBV3-1 combines with J gene TRBJ2-3; D is unclear. CDR1 and CDR2 (germline): LGHDT, YNNKEL (reference sequence). Trimming stripped 5 bases from V and 5 bases from J, with 11 bases between. CDR3 length equals 13 residues.

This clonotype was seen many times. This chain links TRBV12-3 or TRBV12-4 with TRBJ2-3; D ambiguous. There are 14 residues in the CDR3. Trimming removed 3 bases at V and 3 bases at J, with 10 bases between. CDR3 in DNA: TGTGCCAGCAGTTTCCAGCAAGGGACAGATACGCAGTATTTT. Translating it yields CASSFQQGTDTQYF.

CDR3 loop: CASSSEPRDYTNTGELFF. DNA of the CDR3: TGTGCCAGCAGTTCCGAACCAAGAGACTACACGAACACCGGGGAGCTGTTTTTT. The V call is TRBV6-5, the J call TRBJ2-2; weak D call: TRBD2 (5 bases). CDR3 length: 18 amino acids. Germline V gene lookup returns CDR1 MNHEY and CDR2 SVGAGI. The germline V and J ends were trimmed by 4 bases and 0 bases, with 18 bases remaining between them.

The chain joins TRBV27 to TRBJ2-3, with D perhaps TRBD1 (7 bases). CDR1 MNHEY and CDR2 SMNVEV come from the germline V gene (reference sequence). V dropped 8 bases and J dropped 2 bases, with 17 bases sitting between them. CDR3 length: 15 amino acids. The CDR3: CASSLEGQYTDTQYF. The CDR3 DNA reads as TGTGCCAGCTCCCTGGAGGGACAGTACACAGATACGCAGTATTTT.

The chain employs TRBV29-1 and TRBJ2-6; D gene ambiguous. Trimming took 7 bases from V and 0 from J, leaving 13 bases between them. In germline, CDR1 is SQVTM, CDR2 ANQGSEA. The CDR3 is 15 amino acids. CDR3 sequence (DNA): TGCAGCGCTTACATTGGGGTCTCTGGGGCCAACGTCCTGACTTTC. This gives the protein CSAYIGVSGANVLTF.

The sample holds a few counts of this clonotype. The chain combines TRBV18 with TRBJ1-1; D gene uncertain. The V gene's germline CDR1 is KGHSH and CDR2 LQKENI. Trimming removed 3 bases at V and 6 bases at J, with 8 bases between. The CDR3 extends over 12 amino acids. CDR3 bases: TGTGCCAGCTCACCGGGCCCGGCTGAAGCTTTCTTT. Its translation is CASSPGPAEAFF. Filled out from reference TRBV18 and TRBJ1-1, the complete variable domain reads NAGVMQNPRHLVRRRGQEARLRCSPMKGHSHVYWYRQLPEEGLKFMVYLQKENIIDESGMPKERFSAEFPKEGPSILRIQQVVRGDSAAYFCASSPGPAEAFFGQGTRLTVV.

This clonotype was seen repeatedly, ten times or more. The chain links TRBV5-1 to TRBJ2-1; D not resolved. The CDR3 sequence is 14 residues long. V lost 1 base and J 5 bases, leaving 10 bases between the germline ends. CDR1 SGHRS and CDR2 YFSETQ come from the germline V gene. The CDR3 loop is CASSLSPKDNEQFF. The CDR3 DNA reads TGCGCCAGCAGCTTGAGTCCGAAGGACAATGAGCAGTTCTTC. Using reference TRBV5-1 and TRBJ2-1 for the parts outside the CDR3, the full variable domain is KAGVTQTPRYLIKTRGQQVTLSCSPISGHRSVSWYQQTPGQGLQFLFEYFSETQRNKGNFPGRFSGRQFSNSRSEMNVSTLELGDSALYLCASSLSPKDNEQFFGPGTRLTVL.

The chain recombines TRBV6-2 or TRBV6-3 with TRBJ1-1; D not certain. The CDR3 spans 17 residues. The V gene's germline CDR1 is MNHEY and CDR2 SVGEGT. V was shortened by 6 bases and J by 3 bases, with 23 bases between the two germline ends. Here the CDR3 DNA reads TGTGCCAGCAGAGGGTCTCACAGAATCTTACGGGACACTGAAGCTTTCTTT. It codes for CASRGSHRILRDTEAFF.

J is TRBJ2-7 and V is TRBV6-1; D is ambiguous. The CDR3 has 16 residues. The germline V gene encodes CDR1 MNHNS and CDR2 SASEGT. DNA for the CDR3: TGTGCCAACAGTGAAGCGCTCGTAGGACGGTCCTACGAGCAGTACGTC. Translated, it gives CANSEALVGRSYEQYV.

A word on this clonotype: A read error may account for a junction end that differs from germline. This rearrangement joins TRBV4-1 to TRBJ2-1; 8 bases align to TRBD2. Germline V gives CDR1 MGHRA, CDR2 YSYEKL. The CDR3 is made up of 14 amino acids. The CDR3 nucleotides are TGCGCCAGCAGCCAAGATCCAGGACTAGCCCGAACCTTGTTC. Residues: CASSQDPGLARTLF.

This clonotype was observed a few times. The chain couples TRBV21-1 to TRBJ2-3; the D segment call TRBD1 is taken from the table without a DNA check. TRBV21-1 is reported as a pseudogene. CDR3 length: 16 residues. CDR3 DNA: TGTGCCAGCAGCAAAGATGGCCAGGGCTGCACAGATACGCAGTATTTT. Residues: CASSKDGQGCTDTQYF.

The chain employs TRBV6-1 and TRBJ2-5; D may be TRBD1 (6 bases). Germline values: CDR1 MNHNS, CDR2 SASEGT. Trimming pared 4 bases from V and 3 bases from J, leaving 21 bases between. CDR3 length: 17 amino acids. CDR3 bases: TGTGCCAGCAGTGCACCTACTTGGGGGCCTGTGGAAGAGACCCAGTACTTC. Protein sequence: CASSAPTWGPVEETQYF.

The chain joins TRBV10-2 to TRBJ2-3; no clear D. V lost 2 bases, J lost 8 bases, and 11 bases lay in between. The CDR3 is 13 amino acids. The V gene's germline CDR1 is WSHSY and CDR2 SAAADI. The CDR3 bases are TGCGCCAGCAGTGAGGACTTTAGAGGTACGCAGTATTTT. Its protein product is CASSEDFRGTQYF.

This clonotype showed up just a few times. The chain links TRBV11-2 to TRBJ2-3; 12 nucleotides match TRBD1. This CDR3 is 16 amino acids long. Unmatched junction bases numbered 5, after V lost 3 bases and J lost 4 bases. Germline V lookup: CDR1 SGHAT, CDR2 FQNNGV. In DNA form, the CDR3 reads TGTGCCAGCAGCTTGATCGGGACAGGGGGCCCAGATACGCAGTATTTT. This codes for CASSLIGTGGPDTQYF.

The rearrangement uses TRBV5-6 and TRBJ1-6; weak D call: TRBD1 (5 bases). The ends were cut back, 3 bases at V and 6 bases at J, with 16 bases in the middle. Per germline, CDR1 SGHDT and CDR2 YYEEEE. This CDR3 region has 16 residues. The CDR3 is CASSSTGGEINSPLHF. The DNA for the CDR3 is TGTGCCAGCAGCTCCACTGGGGGGGAGATTAATTCACCCCTCCACTTT.

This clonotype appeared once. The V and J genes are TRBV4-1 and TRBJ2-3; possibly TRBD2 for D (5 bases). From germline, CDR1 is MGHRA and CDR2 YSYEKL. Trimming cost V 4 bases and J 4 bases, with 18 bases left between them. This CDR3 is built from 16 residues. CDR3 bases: TGCGCCAGCAGCCCCGGACTGGCTCTAAGAGCAGATACGCAGTATTTT. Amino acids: CASSPGLALRADTQYF.

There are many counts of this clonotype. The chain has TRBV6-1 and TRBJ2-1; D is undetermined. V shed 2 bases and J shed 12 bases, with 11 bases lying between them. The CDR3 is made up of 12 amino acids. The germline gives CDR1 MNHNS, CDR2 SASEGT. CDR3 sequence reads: CASSENSMGQFF. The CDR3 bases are TGTGCCAGCAGTGAAAACAGCATGGGGCAGTTCTTC.

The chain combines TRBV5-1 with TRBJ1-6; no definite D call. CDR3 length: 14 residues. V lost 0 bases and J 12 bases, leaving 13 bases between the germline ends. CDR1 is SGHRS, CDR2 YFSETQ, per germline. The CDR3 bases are TGCGCCAGCAGCTTGGGGGATCTTGAAGGACCCCTCCACTTT. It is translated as CASSLGDLEGPLHF. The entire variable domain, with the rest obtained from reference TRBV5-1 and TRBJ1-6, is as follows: KAGVTQTPRYLIKTRGQQVTLSCSPISGHRSVSWYQQTPGQGLQFLFEYFSETQRNKGNFPGRFSGRQFSNSRSEMNVSTLELGDSALYLCASSLGDLEGPLHFGNGTRLTVT.

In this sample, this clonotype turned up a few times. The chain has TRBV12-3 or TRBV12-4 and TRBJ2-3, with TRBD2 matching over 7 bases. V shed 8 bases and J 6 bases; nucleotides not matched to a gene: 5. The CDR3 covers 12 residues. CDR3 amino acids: CASGTSADTQYF. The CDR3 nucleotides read TGTGCCAGCGGAACTAGCGCGGATACGCAGTATTTT.

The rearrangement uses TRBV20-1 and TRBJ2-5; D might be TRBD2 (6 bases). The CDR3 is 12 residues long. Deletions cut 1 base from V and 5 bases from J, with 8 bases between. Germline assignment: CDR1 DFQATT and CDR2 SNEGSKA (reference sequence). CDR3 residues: CSARASGETQYF. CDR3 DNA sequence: TGCAGTGCTAGAGCGAGCGGGGAGACCCAGTACTTC.

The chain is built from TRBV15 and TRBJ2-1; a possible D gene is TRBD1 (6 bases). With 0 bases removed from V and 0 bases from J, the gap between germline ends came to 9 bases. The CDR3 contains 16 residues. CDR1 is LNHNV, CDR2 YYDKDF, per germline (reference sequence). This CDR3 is CATSRDNRVSYNEQFF. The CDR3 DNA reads TGTGCCACCAGCAGAGATAACAGGGTCTCCTACAATGAGCAGTTCTTC.

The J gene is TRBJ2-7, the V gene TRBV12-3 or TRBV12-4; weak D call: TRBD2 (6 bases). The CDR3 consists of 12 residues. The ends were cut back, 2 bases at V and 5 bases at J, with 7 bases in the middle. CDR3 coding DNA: TGTGCCAGCAGTTTAACGGGGGACGAGCAGTACGTC. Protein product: CASSLTGDEQYV.

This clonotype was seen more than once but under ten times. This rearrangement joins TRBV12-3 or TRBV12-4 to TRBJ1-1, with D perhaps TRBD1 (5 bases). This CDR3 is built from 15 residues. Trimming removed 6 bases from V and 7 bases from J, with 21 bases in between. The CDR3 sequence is CASSPHQGFGGEAFF. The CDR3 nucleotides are TGTGCCAGCAGCCCCCATCAGGGCTTTGGGGGTGAAGCTTTCTTT.

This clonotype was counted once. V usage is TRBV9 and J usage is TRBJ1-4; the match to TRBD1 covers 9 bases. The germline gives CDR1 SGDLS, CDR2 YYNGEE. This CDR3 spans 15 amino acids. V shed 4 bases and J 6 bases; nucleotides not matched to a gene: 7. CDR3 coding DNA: TGTGCCAGCAGCCTCCGGACAGGGGACTATGAAAAACTGTTTTTT. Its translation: CASSLRTGDYEKLFF. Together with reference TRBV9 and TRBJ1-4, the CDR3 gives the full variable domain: DSGVTQTPKHLITATGQRVTLRCSPRSGDLSVYWYQQSLDQGLQFLIQYYNGEERAKGNILERFSAQQFPDLHSELNLSSLELGDSALYFCASSLRTGDYEKLFFGSGTQLSVL.

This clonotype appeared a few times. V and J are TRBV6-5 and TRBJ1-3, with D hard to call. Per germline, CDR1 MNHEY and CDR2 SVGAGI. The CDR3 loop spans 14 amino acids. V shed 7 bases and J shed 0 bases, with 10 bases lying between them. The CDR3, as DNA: TGTGCCAGCAAACCTGACATCTCTGGAAACACCATATATTTT. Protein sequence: CASKPDISGNTIYF.

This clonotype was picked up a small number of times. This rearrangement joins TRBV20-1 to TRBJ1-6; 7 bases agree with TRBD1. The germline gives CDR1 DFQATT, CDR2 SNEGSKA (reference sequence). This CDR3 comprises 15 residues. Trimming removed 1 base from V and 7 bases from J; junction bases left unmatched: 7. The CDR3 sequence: CSARVRDSQNSPLHF. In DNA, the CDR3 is TGCAGTGCTAGAGTAAGGGACAGCCAGAATTCACCCCTCCACTTT.

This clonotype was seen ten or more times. The CDR3 protein is CASRINRAEAFF. Written as DNA, the CDR3 is TGTGCCAGCAGAATTAACAGGGCTGAAGCTTTCTTT. This chain connects TRBV7-9 to TRBJ1-1, with a tentative D call TRBD1 (6 bases). Trimming removed 6 bases from V and 6 bases from J, with 11 bases in between. The CDR3 consists of 12 residues. Germline V gene lookup returns CDR1 SEHNR and CDR2 FQNEAQ (reference sequence). Based on the CDR3 plus reference TRBV7-9 and TRBJ1-1, the full variable domain is DTGVSQNPRHKITKRGQNVTFRCDPISEHNRLYWYRQTLGQGPEFLTYFQNEAQLEKSRLLSDRFSAERPKGSFSTLEIQRTEQGDSAMYLCASRINRAEAFFGQGTRLTVV.

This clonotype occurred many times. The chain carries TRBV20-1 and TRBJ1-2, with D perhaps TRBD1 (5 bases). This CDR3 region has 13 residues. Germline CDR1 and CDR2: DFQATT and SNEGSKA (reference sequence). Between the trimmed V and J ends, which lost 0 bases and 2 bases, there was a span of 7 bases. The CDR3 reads CSAREWGNYGYTF. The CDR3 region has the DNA TGCAGTGCTAGAGAGTGGGGGAACTATGGCTACACCTTC.